This TCR beta chain was identified in a study of blood T cell repertoires in COVID-19. The V and J ends lost 1 base and 4 bases respectively, with 10 bases between them. CDR3 length: 15 residues. Germline V gene lookup returns CDR1 MGHRA and CDR2 YSYEKL. TCRdb's copy holds only in-frame clones and misses some; the assay was immunoSEQ multiplex PCR. Of about 70,000 clones listed, around 74% are singletons. V gene TRBV4-1 combines with J gene TRBJ1-4, with unresolved D. This receptor was taken from a man in his 70s with acute or convalescent COVID-19. The sequencing sample was made of peripheral blood. The CDR3 DNA follows: TGCGCCAGCAGCCAAGTAAGCGGAGGTAATGAAAAACTGTTTTTT. Amino acid sequence: CASSQVSGGNEKLFF.